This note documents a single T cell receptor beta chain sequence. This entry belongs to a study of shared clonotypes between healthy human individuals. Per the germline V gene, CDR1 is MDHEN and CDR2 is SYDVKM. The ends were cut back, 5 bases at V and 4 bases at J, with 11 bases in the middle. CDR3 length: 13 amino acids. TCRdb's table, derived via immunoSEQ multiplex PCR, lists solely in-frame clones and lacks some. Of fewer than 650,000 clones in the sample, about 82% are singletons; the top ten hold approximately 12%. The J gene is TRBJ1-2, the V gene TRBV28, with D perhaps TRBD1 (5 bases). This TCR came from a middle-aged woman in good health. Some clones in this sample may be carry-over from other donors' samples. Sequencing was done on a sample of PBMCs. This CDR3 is CASSPVGTYGYTF. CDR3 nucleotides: TGTGCCAGCAGTCCCGTCGGGACCTATGGCTACACCTTC.